Described below is a single T cell receptor (beta chain) sequence and its context. Assignments of participants to cohorts depended upon their own reported clinical history. This record comes from a study of blood T cell repertoires in COVID-19. As for the study in general: In each case, the material was cDNA or gDNA derived from T cells, B-cell-depleted T cells, or PBMCs.

This table comes from immunoSEQ multiplex PCR, and its TCRdb copy is limited to in-frame clones, with some not included. The sample carries about 430,000 clones, 70% to 90% recorded once. Sequenced: PBMCs or T cells enriched from blood (not recorded which). This sequence was found in a woman aged 18-29 years who had been exposed to COVID-19.

The CDR3 protein is CASSSGLAGPGELFF. The CDR3 DNA sequence: TGTGCCAGCAGTTCTGGGCTAGCGGGACCCGGGGAGCTGTTTTTT. The genes are TRBV28 and TRBJ2-2, with 9 positions matching TRBD2. The CDR3 is made up of 15 amino acids. V gave up 4 bases and J gave up 6 bases; unmatched junction bases: 6. Germline values: CDR1 MDHEN, CDR2 SYDVKM. Drawing the rest from reference TRBV28 and TRBJ2-2, the complete variable domain is DVKVTQSSRYLVKRTGEKVFLECVQDMDHENMFWYRQDPGLGLRLIYFSYDVKMKEKGDIPEGYSVSREKKERFSLILESASTNQTSMYLCASSSGLAGPGELFFGEGSRLTVL.